The source of this TCR beta chain is a study of cytomegalovirus exposure and HLA in healthy donors. Whole-study results and caveats: Later on, a genetic analysis was performed. It linked a missense variant in DCLRE1C with V- and J-gene trimming of TCR beta.

The primer mix had 60 Vbeta and 13 Jbeta primers. The data were produced by immunoSEQ multiplex PCR, yet TCRdb's version contains in-frame clones alone and is incomplete. Among about 180,000 clones, about 72% were seen once, and the ten largest hold over 2%. As regards this clone: Its antigen is as yet unknown.

The CDR3 runs to 15 residues. The V end was cut by 5 bases, the J end by 1 base, with 14 bases between. Germline-derived CDR1 and CDR2 are SGHVS and FNYEAQ. This sequence joins TRBV7-6 and TRBJ2-5; a possible D gene is TRBD1 (7 bases). The clonotype comes from a human donor in good health. Input material: PBMCs. The CDR3 DNA follows: TGTGCCAGCAGCCCGCAGGGGGGCGGCCAAGAGACCCAGTACTTC. The encoded protein is CASSPQGGGQETQYF.